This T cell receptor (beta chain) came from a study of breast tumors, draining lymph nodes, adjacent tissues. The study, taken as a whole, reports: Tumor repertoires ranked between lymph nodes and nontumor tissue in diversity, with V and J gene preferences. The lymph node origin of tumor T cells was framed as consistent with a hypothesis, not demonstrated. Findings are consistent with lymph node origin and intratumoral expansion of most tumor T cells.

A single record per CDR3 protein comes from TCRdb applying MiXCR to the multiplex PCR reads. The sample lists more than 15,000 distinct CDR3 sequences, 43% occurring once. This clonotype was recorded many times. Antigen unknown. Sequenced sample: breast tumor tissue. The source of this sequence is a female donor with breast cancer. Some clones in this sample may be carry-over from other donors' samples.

The CDR3: CAIAPTSGSFHEQYF. DNA of the CDR3: TGTGCCATCGCTCCCACTAGCGGGAGCTTCCACGAGCAGTACTTC. This chain connects TRBV6-1 to TRBJ2-7, with 11 bases aligning to TRBD2. Germline-derived CDR1 and CDR2 are MNHNS and SASEGT. The CDR3 totals 15 residues. V shed 10 bases and J 5 bases; nucleotides not matched to a gene: 13.